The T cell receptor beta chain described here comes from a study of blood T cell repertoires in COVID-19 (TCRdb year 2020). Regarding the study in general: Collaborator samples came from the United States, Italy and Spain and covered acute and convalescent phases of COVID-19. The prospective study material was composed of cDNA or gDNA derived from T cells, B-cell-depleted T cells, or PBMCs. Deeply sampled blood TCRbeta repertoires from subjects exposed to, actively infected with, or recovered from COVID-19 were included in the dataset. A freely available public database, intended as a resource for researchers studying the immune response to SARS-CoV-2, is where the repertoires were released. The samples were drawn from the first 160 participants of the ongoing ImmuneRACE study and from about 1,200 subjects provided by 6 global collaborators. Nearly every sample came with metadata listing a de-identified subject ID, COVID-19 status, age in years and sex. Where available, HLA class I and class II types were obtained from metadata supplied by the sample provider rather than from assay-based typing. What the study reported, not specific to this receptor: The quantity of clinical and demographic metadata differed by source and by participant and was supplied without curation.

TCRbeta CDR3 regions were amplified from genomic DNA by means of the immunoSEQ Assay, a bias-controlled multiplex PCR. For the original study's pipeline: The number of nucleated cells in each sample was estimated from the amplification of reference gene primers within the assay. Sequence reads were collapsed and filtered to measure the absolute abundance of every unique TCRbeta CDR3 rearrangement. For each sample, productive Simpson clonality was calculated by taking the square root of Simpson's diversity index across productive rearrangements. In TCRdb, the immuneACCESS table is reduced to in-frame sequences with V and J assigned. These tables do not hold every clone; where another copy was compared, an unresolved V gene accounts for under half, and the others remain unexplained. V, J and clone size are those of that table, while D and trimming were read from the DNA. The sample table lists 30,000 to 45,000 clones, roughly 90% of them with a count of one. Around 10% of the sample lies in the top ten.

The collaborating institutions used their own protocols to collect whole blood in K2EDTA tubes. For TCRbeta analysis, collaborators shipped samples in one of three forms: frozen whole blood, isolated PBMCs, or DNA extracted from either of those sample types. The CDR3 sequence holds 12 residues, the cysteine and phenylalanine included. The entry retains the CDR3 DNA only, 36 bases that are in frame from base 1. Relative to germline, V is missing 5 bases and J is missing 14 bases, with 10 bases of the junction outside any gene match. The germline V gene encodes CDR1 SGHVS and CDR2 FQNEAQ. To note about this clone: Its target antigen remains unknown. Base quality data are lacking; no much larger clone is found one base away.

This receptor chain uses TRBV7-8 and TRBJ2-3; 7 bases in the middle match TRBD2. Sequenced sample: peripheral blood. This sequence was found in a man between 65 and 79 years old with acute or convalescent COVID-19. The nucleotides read TGTGCCAGCAGCCCCGGGACTAATATGGGGTATTTT. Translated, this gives CASSPGTNMGYF. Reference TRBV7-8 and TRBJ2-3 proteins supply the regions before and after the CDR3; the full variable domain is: GAGVSQSPRYKVAKRGQDVALRCDPISGHVSLFWYQQALGQGPEFLTYFQNEAQLDKSGLPSDRFFAERPEGSVSTLKIQRTQQEDSAVYLCASSPGTNMGYFGPGTRLTVL.